These 9 T cell receptor beta chains were sequenced from one sample in a study of vaccination and CD4 T cells after COVID-19. These receptors lack a known antigen. CD4+ T cells that had been cultured provided DNA sequenced with the Oncomine TCR Beta short-read assay. TCRdb fed the PCR reads into MiXCR, producing one record per CDR3 protein. The sample carries about 9,600 distinct CDR3 sequences, roughly 24% recorded once. Sample treatment: approximately nine-day PBMC culture with coronavirus spike peptide pools or control peptides (ViraFEST assay). The specimen comprised CD4+ T cells from blood, cultured in vitro, sampled after SARS-CoV-2 vaccination. These TCRs come from a human donor who had recovered from COVID-19.

This sequence joins TRBV20-1 and TRBJ2-5; unclear D gene. Trimming stripped 3 bases from V and 0 bases from J, with 2 bases between. Looked up from germline, CDR1 is DFQATT and CDR2 is SNEGSKA (reference sequence). This CDR3 is built from 11 residues. The CDR3 coding sequence is TGCAGTGCTAGCTACCAAGAGACCCAGTACTTC. Translation gives CSASYQETQYF.

Details on this clonotype: Germline and junction disagree at one end, which may indicate a read error. V is TRBV7-6 and J is TRBJ2-3; D is ambiguous. This CDR3 comprises 12 residues. Germline lookup yields CDR1 SGHVS and CDR2 FNYEAQ. The CDR3 DNA sequence: TGTGCCAACAGCTTAGGGACAGATACGCAGTATTTT. Translating it yields CANSLGTDTQYF.

The rearrangement uses TRBV2 and TRBJ2-5; no firm D call. This CDR3 comprises 11 residues. Trimming shortened V by 6 bases and J by 5 bases, and 7 bases separated the two germline ends. Germline V gene data show CDR1 as SNHLY and CDR2 as FYNNEI. In nucleotides, the CDR3 is TGTGCCAGCAGCCCCGACGAGACCCAGTACTTC. Translating gives CASSPDETQYF. The complete variable domain, with remaining parts taken from reference TRBV2 and TRBJ2-5, reads EPEVTQTPSHQVTQMGQEVILRCVPISNHLYFYWYRQILGQKVEFLVSFYNNEISEKSEIFDDQFSVERPDGSNFTLKIRSTKLEDSAMYFCASSPDETQYFGPGTRLLVL.

About this clonotype itself: A junction boundary mismatches the germline segment, possibly from a read error. This chain links TRBV7-2 with TRBJ2-7; 8 nucleotides line up with TRBD2. This CDR3 has 13 residues. The germline V gene has CDR1 SGHTA and CDR2 FQGNSA. CDR3 amino acids: CASSLAQAGELYF. The CDR3 DNA sequence: TGTGCCAGCAGCTTAGCCCAAGCGGGAGAGCTGTACTTC.

This clonotype came up a few times. The CDR3 DNA reads as TGCGCCAGCAGTGAGTCGGGAACGACCTCCTACAATGAGCAGTTCTTC. Amino acids: CASSESGTTSYNEQFF. This rearrangement joins TRBV10-1 to TRBJ2-1, with D hard to call. Germline lookup yields CDR1 WNHNN and CDR2 SYGVQD (reference sequence). V dropped 0 bases and J dropped 0 bases, with 9 bases sitting between them. CDR3 length equals 16 residues.

CDR3 residues: CATQSGTATYEQYF. The CDR3 coding sequence is TGTGCCACTCAATCCGGGACAGCCACCTACGAGCAGTACTTC. This chain links TRBV19 with TRBJ2-7; 7 bases line up with TRBD1. Germline trimming cut 10 bases from V and 2 bases from J; bases unmatched to any gene: 11. The CDR3 contains 14 residues. Germline V gives CDR1 LNHDA, CDR2 SQIVND (reference sequence).

This chain's CDR3 is CASSLPRPPQFF. The CDR3 DNA follows: TGTGCCAGCAGTTTACCGCGGCCCCCCCAGTTCTTC. This chain joins TRBV28 and TRBJ2-1; unclear D gene. The germline gives CDR1 MDHEN, CDR2 SYDVKM. This CDR3 has 12 amino acids. The V end was cut by 2 bases, the J end by 13 bases, with 12 bases between.

J is TRBJ2-3 and V is TRBV28; 11 bases agree with TRBD2. From germline, CDR1 is MDHEN and CDR2 SYDVKM. J lost 11 bases, V lost 5 bases, and 21 bases had no gene match. CDR3 size: 18 residues. CDR3 residues: CASSPPSIGLAGAVGQYF. CDR3 nucleotide sequence: TGTGCCAGCAGTCCACCCTCAATCGGACTAGCGGGCGCCGTTGGGCAGTATTTT.

This clonotype was detected a few times. The J gene is TRBJ1-2, the V gene TRBV7-8; 9 bases line up with TRBD1. CDR1 and CDR2 (germline): SGHVS, FQNEAQ. CDR3 size: 15 residues. Trimming removed 1 base from V and 2 bases from J; junction bases left unmatched: 2. CDR3 DNA: TGTGCCAGCAGCTTAGACAGGGGGCAAAACTATGGCTACACCTTC. Its protein is CASSLDRGQNYGYTF.